This T cell receptor (beta chain) came from a study of blood T cell repertoires in COVID-19. Study as a whole: Sites in the United States, Italy and Spain provided acute and convalescent COVID-19 samples.

Original analysis: For nucleated cells, counts were estimated from reference gene primer amplification. Only in-frame clones appear in the TCRdb table, and some are missing; sequencing was by immunoSEQ multiplex PCR. Clone size and V and J calls were adopted from that table, with D and trimming inferred from the DNA. Of around 120,000 clones in the sample, approximately 80% were seen once. This clonotype was sampled from a man between 65 and 85 years old with active or convalescent COVID-19. Sequenced input: peripheral blood.

The DNA for the CDR3 is TGCAGCGTTGCCCTAGGCACAGATACGCAGTATTTT. Its protein product is CSVALGTDTQYF. The chain uses TRBV29-1 and TRBJ2-3; D call uncertain. With 4 bases removed from V and 1 base from J, the gap between germline ends came to 6 bases. This CDR3 comprises 12 residues. Germline V CDR1 and CDR2: SQVTM, ANQGSEA.